The clone carrying this T cell receptor (beta chain) was found many times. Its matching antigen is unknown. TCRdb re-derived calls from the 5' RACE reads in MiXCR, one entry per CDR3 protein. This table has roughly 29,000 distinct CDR3 sequences, roughly 7% appearing once. CDR1 SGHDN and CDR2 FVKESK come from the germline V gene. V was cut by 4 bases and J by 8 bases, with 11 bases left in between. The CDR3 is made up of 12 amino acids. This entry is derived from a study of T-cell memory formation after mild COVID-19. Study-level points and caveats: CD8+ contracting clones occupied EMRA, while CD4+ ones occupied mainly CM and EM.

Sequencing used PBMCs or a T cell subset sorted from them (not recorded which). This receptor was obtained from an adult woman who had mild COVID-19 (a few samples of this study predate the infection). Cell type and time point are not known. V usage is TRBV14 and J usage is TRBJ2-5; D is undetermined. Here the CDR3 DNA reads TGTGCCAGCAGCCCGGATGGGGTCACCCAGTACTTC. This codes for CASSPDGVTQYF.